This T cell receptor beta chain was sequenced during a study of graft-versus-host responses after intestinal transplantation. Overall study: Every one of the recipients received anti-thymocyte globulin induction and afterwards took tacrolimus and steroids for approximately 3 years.

The CDR3 totals 14 residues. The V gene's germline CDR1 is MNHNY and CDR2 SVGAGI (reference sequence). General study findings and limits: Peak circulating GvH clone levels tracked with early post-transplant HvG declines. GvH clones appeared in recipient marrow, some first in ileum or blood. Allografts of patients with graft-donor T cell macrochimerism showed high graft-versus-host to host-versus-graft clone ratios.

Note on this clone: Its antigen is unknown.

The method was immunoSEQ multiplex PCR; TCRdb's version includes in-frame clones alone and lacks a portion of them. The sample holds about 38,000 clones, approximately 94% seen once. The material sequenced was unstimulated CD4+ T cells sorted from spleen or lymph node cells, taken before transplant. The chain recombines TRBV6-6 with TRBJ2-5; D is unresolved. The J call may be mistaken, given a closer DNA end match to TRBJ2-7. This sequence was found in a human donor who was the organ donor for an intestinal transplant. CDR3 sequence reads: CASSFEASGYEQYF. CDR3 nucleotide sequence: TGTGCCAGCAGTTTTGAGGCCTCGGGCTACGAGCAGTACTTC.